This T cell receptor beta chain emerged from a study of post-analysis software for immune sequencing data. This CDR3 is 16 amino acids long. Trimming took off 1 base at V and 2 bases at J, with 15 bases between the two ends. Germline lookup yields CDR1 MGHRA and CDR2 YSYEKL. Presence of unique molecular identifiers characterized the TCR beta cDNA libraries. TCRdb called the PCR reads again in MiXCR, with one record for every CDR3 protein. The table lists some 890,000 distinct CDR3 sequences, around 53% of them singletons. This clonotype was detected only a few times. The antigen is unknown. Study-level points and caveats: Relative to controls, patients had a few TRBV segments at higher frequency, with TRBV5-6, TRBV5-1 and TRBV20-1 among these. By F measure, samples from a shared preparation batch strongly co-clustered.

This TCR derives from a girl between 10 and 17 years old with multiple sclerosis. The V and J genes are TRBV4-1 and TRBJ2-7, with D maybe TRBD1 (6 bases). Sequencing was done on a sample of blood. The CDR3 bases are TGCGCCAGCAGCCAAGGGGACACGGCCCCCGCCTACGAGCAGTACTTC. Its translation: CASSQGDTAPAYEQYF.